This T cell receptor (beta chain) comes out of a study of T cells in localized non-small cell lung cancer. Study-wide findings and caveats: Peak T cell clonality was found in uninvolved adjacent lung, exceeding tumor. Tumor samples were not multi-region, leaving intratumor heterogeneity unexcluded. Turning up in adjacent lung were a median about 61 of the top 100 tumor clones.

Data came from immunoSEQ multiplex PCR; TCRdb stores just in-frame clones and leaves some out. The sample lists roughly 40,000 clones, around nine tenths seen once, with roughly 3.6% in the top ten. Germline V gene data show CDR1 as SGHRS and CDR2 as YFSETQ. This CDR3 has 15 amino acids. After removal of 2 bases from V and 8 bases from J, the junction contained 6 bases not matched to a gene. A word on this clone: Its antigen is as yet unknown.

This clonotype was obtained from a man aged 18 to 49 with stage I lung adenocarcinoma. Sequencing used peripheral blood, obtained before any cancer treatment. This chain uses TRBV5-1 with TRBJ2-1; 11 positions match TRBD2. This CDR3 reads CASSFLAGGGDEQFF. CDR3 nucleotide sequence: TGCGCCAGCAGCTTCCTAGCGGGGGGAGGTGATGAGCAGTTCTTC.